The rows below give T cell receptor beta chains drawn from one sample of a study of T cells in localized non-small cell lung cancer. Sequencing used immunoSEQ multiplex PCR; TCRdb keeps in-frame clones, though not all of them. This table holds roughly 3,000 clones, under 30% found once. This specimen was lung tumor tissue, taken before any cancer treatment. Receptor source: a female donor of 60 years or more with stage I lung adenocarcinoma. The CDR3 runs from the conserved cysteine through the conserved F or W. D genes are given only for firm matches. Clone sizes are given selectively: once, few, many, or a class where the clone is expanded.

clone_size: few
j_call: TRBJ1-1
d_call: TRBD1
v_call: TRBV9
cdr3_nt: TGTGCCAGCAGCGTGGACAGGGGGCGAAATCAAGCTTTCTTT
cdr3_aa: CASSVDRGRNQAFF

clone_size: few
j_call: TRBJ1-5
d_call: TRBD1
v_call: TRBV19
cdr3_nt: TGTGCCAGTAGTATAGGGACTTTAGGGGGCCAGCCCCAGCATTTT
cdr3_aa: CASSIGTLGGQPQHF

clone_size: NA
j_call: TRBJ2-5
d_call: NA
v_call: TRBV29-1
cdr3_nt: TGCAGCGTTGAGTTTCTAACCCCTCGGGAGACCCAGTACTTC
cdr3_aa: CSVEFLTPRETQYF

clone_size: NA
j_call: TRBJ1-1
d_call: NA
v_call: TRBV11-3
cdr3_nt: TGTGCCAGCAGCTCCTCCGGGACTGTGAACACTGAAGCTTTCTTT
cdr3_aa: CASSSSGTVNTEAFF

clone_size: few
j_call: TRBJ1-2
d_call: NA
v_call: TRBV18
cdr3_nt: TGTGCCAGCTCACCAGGGGAGGATGGCTACACCTTC
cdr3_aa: CASSPGEDGYTF

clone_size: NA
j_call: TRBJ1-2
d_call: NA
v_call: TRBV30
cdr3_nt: TGTGCCTCGCCCCGTTTTTCTTCGGGGAAAGGCTACACCTTC
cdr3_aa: CASPRFSSGKGYTF

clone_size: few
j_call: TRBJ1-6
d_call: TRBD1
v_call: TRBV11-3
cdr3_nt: TGTGCCAGCAGCCCCGGAGGCAGGGGGGGCTCACCCCTCCACTTT
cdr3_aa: CASSPGGRGGSPLHF

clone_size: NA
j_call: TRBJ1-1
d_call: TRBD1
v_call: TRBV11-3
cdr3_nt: TGTGCCAGCAGCTTGGCAGGGGGCATGAACACTGAAGCTTTCTTT
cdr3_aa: CASSLAGGMNTEAFF

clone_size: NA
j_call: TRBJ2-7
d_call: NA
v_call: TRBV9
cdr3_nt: TGTGCCAGCGGTCTGGACAGCTCCTACGAGCAGTACTTC
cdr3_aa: CASGLDSSYEQYF

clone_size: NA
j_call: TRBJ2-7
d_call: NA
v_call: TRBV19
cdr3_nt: TGTGCCAGTAGTATAGACCACGAATTATTCGACGAGCAGTACTTC
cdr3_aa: CASSIDHELFDEQYF

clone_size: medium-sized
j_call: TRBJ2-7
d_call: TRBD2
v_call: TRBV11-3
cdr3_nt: TGTGCCAGCAGCTTCGACACCGGACTAGCGGGGAGACAATTC
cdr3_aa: CASSFDTGLAGRQF

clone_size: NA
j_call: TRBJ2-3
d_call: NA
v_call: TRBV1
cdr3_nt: TGCGCCAGCAGCCAATCGACAGGGTATGTGACAGATACGCAGTATTTT
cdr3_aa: CASSQSTGYVTDTQYF

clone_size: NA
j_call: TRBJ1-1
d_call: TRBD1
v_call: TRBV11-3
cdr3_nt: TGTGCCAGCAGCTTAGGACAGGGGAACGCTGGGAAGGGCACTGAAGCTTTCTTT
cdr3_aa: CASSLGQGNAGKGTEAFF

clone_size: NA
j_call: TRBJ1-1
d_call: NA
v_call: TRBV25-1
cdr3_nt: TGTGCCAGCAGGGATAATGGACACGTGAACACTGAAGCTTTCTTT
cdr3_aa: CASRDNGHVNTEAFF

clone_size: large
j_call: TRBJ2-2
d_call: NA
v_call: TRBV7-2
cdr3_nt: TGTGCCAGCAGCTTAGGTTTCACCGGGGAGCTGTTTTTT
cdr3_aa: CASSLGFTGELFF

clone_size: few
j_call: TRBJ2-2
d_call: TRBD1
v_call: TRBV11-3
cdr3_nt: TGTGCCAGCAGCTTAGTAATTGGGACAGGGTTTACCGGGGAGCTGTTTTTT
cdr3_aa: CASSLVIGTGFTGELFF

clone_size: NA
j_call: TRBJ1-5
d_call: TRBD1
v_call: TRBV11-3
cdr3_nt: TGTGCCAGCAGCCTGACAGGGGCTAGCAATCAGCCCCAGCATTTT
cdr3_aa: CASSLTGASNQPQHF

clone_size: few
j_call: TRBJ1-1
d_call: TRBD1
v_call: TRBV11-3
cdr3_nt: TGTGCCAGCAGCTTAAGACAGGGGGCTACCGAAGCTTTCTTT
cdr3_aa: CASSLRQGATEAFF

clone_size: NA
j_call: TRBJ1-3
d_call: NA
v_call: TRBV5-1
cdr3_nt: TGCGCCAGCAGCCTGTCGGGAGACTCTGGAAACACCATATATTTT
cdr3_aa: CASSLSGDSGNTIYF

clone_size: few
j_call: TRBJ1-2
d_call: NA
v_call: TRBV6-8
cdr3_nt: TGTGCCAGCAGTACAACCCACACCACACCAAACTATGGCTACACCTTC
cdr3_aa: CASSTTHTTPNYGYTF

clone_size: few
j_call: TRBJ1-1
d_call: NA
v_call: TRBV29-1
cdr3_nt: TGCAGCGCCTACAGGGCTGTGAACACTGAAGCTTTCTTT
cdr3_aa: CSAYRAVNTEAFF

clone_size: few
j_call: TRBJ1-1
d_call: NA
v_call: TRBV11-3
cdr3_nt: TGTGCCAGCAGCCCTAGATTTATCCTTGGGAGCACTGAAGCTTTCTTT
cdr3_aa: CASSPRFILGSTEAFF

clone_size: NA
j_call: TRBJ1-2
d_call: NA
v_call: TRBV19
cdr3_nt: TGTGCCACCCTTCGACAGGTCTTCTATGGCTACACCTTC
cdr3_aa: CATLRQVFYGYTF

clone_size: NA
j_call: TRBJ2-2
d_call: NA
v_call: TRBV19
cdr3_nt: TGTGCCAGTGGAAATGGGAGGTGGAACACCGGGGAGCTGTTTTTT
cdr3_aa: CASGNGRWNTGELFF

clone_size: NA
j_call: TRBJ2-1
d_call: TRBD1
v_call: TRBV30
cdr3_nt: TGTGCTTGGGATAGGGACAGGGGGCGCGGAGGGGTCAATGAGCAGTTCTTC
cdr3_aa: CAWDRDRGRGGVNEQFF

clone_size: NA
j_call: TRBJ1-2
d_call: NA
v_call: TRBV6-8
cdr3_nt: TGTGCCAGCAGTCTCTACCAAGACCCAGGCATTTATGGCTACACCTTC
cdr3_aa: CASSLYQDPGIYGYTF

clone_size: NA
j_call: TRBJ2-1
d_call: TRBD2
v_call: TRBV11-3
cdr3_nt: TGTGCCAGCAGCCGTAAGACCTCTAGCGGGGGGGGCAATGAGCAGTTCTTC
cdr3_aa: CASSRKTSSGGGNEQFF

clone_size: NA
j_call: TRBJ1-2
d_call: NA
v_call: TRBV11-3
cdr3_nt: TGTGCCAGCAGCCCGCGCACAGAGTCATATGGCTACACCTTC
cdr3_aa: CASSPRTESYGYTF

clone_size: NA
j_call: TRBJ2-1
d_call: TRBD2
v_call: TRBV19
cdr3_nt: TGTGCCAGTAGATTAGCGGGGGGGCCTGTCAATGAGCAGTTCTTC
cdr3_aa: CASRLAGGPVNEQFF

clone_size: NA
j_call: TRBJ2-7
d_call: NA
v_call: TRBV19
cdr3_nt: TGTGCCAGTAGTACTCAAGGGGGCTACGAGCAGTACTTC
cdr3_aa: CASSTQGGYEQYF

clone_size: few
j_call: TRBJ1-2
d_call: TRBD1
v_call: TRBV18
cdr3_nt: TGTGCCAGCTCCGGACAGGATTCGCCAAATGGCTACACCTTC
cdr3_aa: CASSGQDSPNGYTF

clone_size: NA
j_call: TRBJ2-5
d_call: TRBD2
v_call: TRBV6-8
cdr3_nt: TGTGCCATCGGAAGCGGGGGGCAAGAGACCCAGTACTTC
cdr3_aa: CAIGSGGQETQYF

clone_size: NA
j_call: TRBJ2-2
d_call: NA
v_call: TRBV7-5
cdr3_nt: TGTGCCAGCAGGGCGGCGGGGTACGACGGGGAGCTGTTTTTT
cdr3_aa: CASRAAGYDGELFF

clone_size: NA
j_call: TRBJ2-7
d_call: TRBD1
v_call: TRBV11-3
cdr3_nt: TGTGCCAGCAGCTACTCAGGGGGCGCAACCTACGAGCAGTACTTC
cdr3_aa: CASSYSGGATYEQYF

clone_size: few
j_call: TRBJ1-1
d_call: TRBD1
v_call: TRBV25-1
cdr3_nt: TGTGCCAGCAGCCTACAGGGGGCGGCTGAAGCTTTCTTT
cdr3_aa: CASSLQGAAEAFF

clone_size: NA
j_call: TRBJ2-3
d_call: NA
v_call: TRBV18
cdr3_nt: TGTGCCAGCTCACCAATAGCCGGGGGCACAGATACGCAGTATTTT
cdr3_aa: CASSPIAGGTDTQYF

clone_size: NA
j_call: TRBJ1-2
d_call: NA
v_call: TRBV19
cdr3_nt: TGTGCCAGTAGTATGCTCAATATTGACTTGTCAGGTGGCTACACCTTC
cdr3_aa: CASSMLNIDLSGGYTF

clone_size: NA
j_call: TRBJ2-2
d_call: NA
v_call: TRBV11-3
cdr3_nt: TGTGCCAGCAGACCTGGGGCACACGCGAACACCGGGGAGCTGTTTTTT
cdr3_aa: CASRPGAHANTGELFF

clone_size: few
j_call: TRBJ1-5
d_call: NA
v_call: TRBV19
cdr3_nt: TGTGCCAGTAGTATGGCCGGGCGCATGGGGAATCAGCCCCAGCATTTT
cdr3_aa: CASSMAGRMGNQPQHF

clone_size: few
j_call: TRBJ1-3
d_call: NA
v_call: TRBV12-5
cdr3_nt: TGTGCCAGCATTCGATCGGGCTCCGGAAACACCATATATTTT
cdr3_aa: CASIRSGSGNTIYF

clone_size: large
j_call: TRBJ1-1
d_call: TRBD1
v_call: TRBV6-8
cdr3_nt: TGTGCCAGCAGTTCTGGGACAGCCGGGAACACTGAAGCTTTCTTT
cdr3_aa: CASSSGTAGNTEAFF

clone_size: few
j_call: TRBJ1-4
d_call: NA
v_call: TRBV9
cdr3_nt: TGTGCCAGCAGCCCCGGGGGGAATCGGCATGAAAAACTGTTTTTT
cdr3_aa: CASSPGGNRHEKLFF

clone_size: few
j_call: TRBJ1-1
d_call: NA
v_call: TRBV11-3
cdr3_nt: TGTGCCAGCAGTCAGGGGACGGCGAACACTGAAGCTTTCTTT
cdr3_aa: CASSQGTANTEAFF

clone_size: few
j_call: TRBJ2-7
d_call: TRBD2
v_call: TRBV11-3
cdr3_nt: TGTGCCAGCAGCTTGGCAGCGGGGGTTTCCTACGAGCAGTACTTC
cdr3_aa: CASSLAAGVSYEQYF

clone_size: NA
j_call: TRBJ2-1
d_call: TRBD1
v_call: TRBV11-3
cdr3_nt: TGTGCCAGCAGGGACAGGGACAGGGGAATTCCCAATGAGCAGTTCTTC
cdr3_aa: CASRDRDRGIPNEQFF

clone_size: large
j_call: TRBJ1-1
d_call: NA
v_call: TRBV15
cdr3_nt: TGTGCCACCAGCTCGGCGACAGGCATGAACACTGAAGCTTTCTTT
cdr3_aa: CATSSATGMNTEAFF

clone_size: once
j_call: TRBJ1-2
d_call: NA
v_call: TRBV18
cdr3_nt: TGTGCCAGCTCACCATCCACCCCGCGACAGGTGGGTGGCTACACCTTC
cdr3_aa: CASSPSTPRQVGGYTF

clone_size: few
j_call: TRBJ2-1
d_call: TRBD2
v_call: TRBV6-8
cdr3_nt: TGTGCCAGCAGTTACCAATCAGCCTTTGGCGGGGGGCAGGATGAGCAGTTCTTC
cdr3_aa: CASSYQSAFGGGQDEQFF

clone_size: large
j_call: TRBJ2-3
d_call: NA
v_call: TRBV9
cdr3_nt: TGTGCCAGCAGCGTGGGCGATTCAACGGGAACTAGCACAGATACGCAGTATTTT
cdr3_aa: CASSVGDSTGTSTDTQYF

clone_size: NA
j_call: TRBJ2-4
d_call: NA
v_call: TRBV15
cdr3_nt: TGTGCCACCAGCAGAGAAGGGGGGGCGGCCAAAAACATTCAGTACTTC
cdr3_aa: CATSREGGAAKNIQYF